This T cell receptor beta chain derives from a study of blood T cell repertoires in COVID-19. Study information: From the United States, Italy and Spain came samples of acute and convalescent COVID-19.

This clone was counted a single time. The CDR3 runs 16 residues. Germline V CDR1 and CDR2: LGHDT, YNNKEL (reference sequence). V lost 6 bases to trimming and J lost 1 base, with 15 bases between them. For recovered donors of Cohort 3, there were two negative PCRs, clearance, or symptom resolution. Original processing methods: Researchers report that nucleated cell counts were estimated from reference gene primer amplification. The data were produced by immunoSEQ multiplex PCR, yet TCRdb's version contains in-frame clones alone and is incomplete. V, J and clone size are those of that table, while D and trimming were read from the DNA. Here the sample spans a few hundred thousand clones, 85% to 90% being singletons.

The receptor's source is a young woman who had recovered from COVID-19. The chain combines TRBV3-1 (or the pseudogene TRBV3-2) with TRBJ2-2; D possibly corresponds to TRBD2 (6 bases). Sequencing input: PBMCs or T cells enriched from blood (not recorded which). CDR3 amino acids: CASSHKEGRNTGELFF. The CDR3 DNA reads TGTGCCAGCAGTCACAAGGAGGGGAGGAACACCGGGGAGCTGTTTTTT.